These 28 T cell receptor beta chains came from one sample sequenced in a study of control samples from healthy donors and cancer patients. Generated by immunoSEQ multiplex PCR, the TCRdb table keeps only in-frame clones and is missing some. The sample includes about 150,000 clones, roughly 89% seen only once; the top ten take over 4%. The sequenced material came from blood. These receptors were obtained from a man aged 25 to 45 in good health.

The chain recombines TRBV11-2 with TRBJ2-1; TRBD1 aligns across 11 bases. Trimming removed 5 bases from V and 4 bases from J; junction bases left unmatched: 7. The germline V gene encodes CDR1 SGHAT and CDR2 FQNNGV. The CDR3 is made up of 16 amino acids. CDR3 DNA: TGTGCCAGCAGCCCGATGGGACAGGGGGGGTACAATGAGCAGTTCTTC. Amino acids: CASSPMGQGGYNEQFF.

The count of this clone is one. This chain connects TRBV10-1 to TRBJ1-3; D not certain. CDR1 is WNHNN, CDR2 SYGVQD, per germline (reference sequence). Trimming removed 4 bases at V and 0 bases at J, with 7 bases between. This CDR3 is 14 amino acids long. CDR3 nucleotide sequence: TGCGCCAGCAGTGGACGGTACTCTGGAAACACCATATATTTT. Residues: CASSGRYSGNTIYF.

CDR3 sequence: CASQGVSNEKLFF. The CDR3, as DNA: TGTGCCAGCCAAGGGGTTTCTAATGAAAAACTGTTTTTT. The V gene is TRBV6-5, the J gene TRBJ1-4, with a possible D match to TRBD1 (5 bases). Germline V gives CDR1 MNHEY, CDR2 SVGAGI. The germline V and J ends were trimmed by 8 bases and 3 bases, with 10 bases remaining between them. The length of the CDR3 is 13 residues.

V is TRBV12-3 or TRBV12-4 and J is TRBJ2-7, with D uncertain. The CDR3 runs to 11 residues. Trimming removed 2 bases from V and 6 bases from J, with 5 bases in between. CDR3 residues: CASSLHAEQYF. For the CDR3, the DNA is TGTGCCAGCAGTTTACATGCCGAGCAGTACTTC.

The chain carries TRBV10-3 and TRBJ2-1, with 11 bases aligning to TRBD1. Looked up from germline, CDR1 is ENHRY and CDR2 is SYGVKD. J lost 9 bases, V lost 6 bases, and 1 base had no gene match. This CDR3 spans 12 amino acids. The CDR3 nucleotides are TGTGCCATCAGCGGACAGGGGGCTGAGCAGTTCTTC. Amino acids: CAISGQGAEQFF.

DNA of the CDR3: TGTGCCAGCAGCGTAGGGTCAGGCAGATCCTACGAGCAGTACTTC. It codes for CASSVGSGRSYEQYF. The chain couples TRBV9 to TRBJ2-7; D gene uncertain. Germline V CDR1 and CDR2: SGDLS, YYNGEE. Trimming took off 0 bases at V and 1 base at J, with 11 bases between the two ends. The CDR3 has 15 residues.

The rearrangement joins TRBV5-6 to TRBJ2-7, with TRBD1 identical over 7 bases. The CDR3 consists of 13 residues. J gave up 9 bases and V 0 bases, and 6 bases lay outside the gene matches. Germline V gives CDR1 SGHDT, CDR2 YYEEEE. CDR3 sequence: CASSLAEGATQYF. In DNA form, the CDR3 reads TGTGCCAGCAGCTTGGCAGAGGGGGCTACGCAGTACTTC.

The rearrangement uses TRBV5-6 and TRBJ1-5, with D perhaps matching TRBD1 (5 bases). V was pared by 0 bases and J by 6 bases, with 13 bases between. The germline V gene has CDR1 SGHDT and CDR2 YYEEEE. This CDR3 has 15 amino acids. CDR3 DNA sequence: TGTGCCAGCAGCTTGGCGCTGGGCGGGGGTCAGCCCCAGCATTTT. Protein product: CASSLALGGGQPQHF.

CDR3 DNA sequence: TGTGCCAGCAGCAAAGGACTAGCGGGGATCGGCACAGATACGCAGTATTTT. This codes for CASSKGLAGIGTDTQYF. V is TRBV7-3 and J is TRBJ2-3; 12 bases fit TRBD2. Germline trimming cut 5 bases from V and 1 base from J; bases unmatched to any gene: 7. The germline gives CDR1 SGHTA, CDR2 FQGTGA. The CDR3 spans 17 residues.

The table lists this clone with a count of one. The rearrangement uses TRBV2 and TRBJ2-3, with 13 bases that match TRBD2. Trimming took 0 bases from V and 5 from J; bases not matched to a gene: 5. From germline, CDR1 is SNHLY and CDR2 FYNNEI. This CDR3 contains 17 residues. The CDR3 DNA follows: TGTGCCAGCAGTGAAGCACTAGCGGGAGGGCCGAGAGATACGCAGTATTTT. Residues: CASSEALAGGPRDTQYF. Full variable domain (rest looked up from reference TRBV2 and TRBJ2-3): EPEVTQTPSHQVTQMGQEVILRCVPISNHLYFYWYRQILGQKVEFLVSFYNNEISEKSEIFDDQFSVERPDGSNFTLKIRSTKLEDSAMYFCASSEALAGGPRDTQYFGPGTRLTVL.

Note on this clone: Other DNA sequences in this specimen translate into the identical CDR3. The chain carries TRBV6-5 and TRBJ1-2, with D perhaps matching TRBD1 (5 bases). There are 11 residues in the CDR3. The ends were cut back, 5 bases at V and 7 bases at J, with 8 bases in the middle. The germline V gene has CDR1 MNHEY and CDR2 SVGAGI. CDR3 sequence reads: CASSPGGGYTF. CDR3 nucleotide sequence: TGTGCCAGCAGTCCCGGGGGTGGCTACACCTTC.

This clone has only one observation. V and J are TRBV28 and TRBJ2-5, with D unclear. Germline V lookup: CDR1 MDHEN, CDR2 SYDVKM. Trimming removed 3 bases at V and 5 bases at J, with 4 bases between. The CDR3 is 11 amino acids. The CDR3: CASSLVETQYF. The CDR3 DNA reads TGTGCCAGCAGTTTGGTGGAGACCCAGTACTTC. Full variable domain (missing parts from reference TRBV28 and TRBJ2-5): DVKVTQSSRYLVKRTGEKVFLECVQDMDHENMFWYRQDPGLGLRLIYFSYDVKMKEKGDIPEGYSVSREKKERFSLILESASTNQTSMYLCASSLVETQYFGPGTRLLVL.

The chain carries TRBV20-1 and TRBJ2-7; D not resolved. Trimming removed 6 bases at V and 5 bases at J, with 11 bases between. This CDR3 contains 11 residues. CDR1 DFQATT and CDR2 SNEGSKA come from the germline V gene (reference sequence). CDR3 residues: CSASPRNEQYF. CDR3 nucleotides: TGCAGTGCCTCCCCCCGGAACGAGCAGTACTTC.

This chain joins TRBV20-1 and TRBJ2-7; no definite D call. V shed 3 bases and J shed 0 bases, with 15 bases lying between them. The CDR3 has 15 amino acids. The germline V gene has CDR1 DFQATT and CDR2 SNEGSKA (reference sequence). CDR3: CSASWLASSSYEQYF. CDR3 DNA: TGCAGTGCTAGTTGGCTCGCAAGTAGCTCCTACGAGCAGTACTTC.

This clone was detected only once. The chain employs TRBV18 and TRBJ2-2; 9 bases align to TRBD2. J was trimmed by 3 bases and V by 4 bases; bases with no gene match: 15. Germline V gene lookup returns CDR1 KGHSH and CDR2 LQKENI. The length of the CDR3 is 19 residues. DNA for the CDR3: TGTGCCAGCTCACTGATAGCGGGAGCGACCGAAGGGGACACCGGGGAGCTGTTTTTT. Encoded protein: CASSLIAGATEGDTGELFF.

The rearrangement joins TRBV25-1 to TRBJ1-5; D ambiguous. The CDR3 sequence is 17 residues long. Trimming cost V 3 bases and J 0 bases, with 15 bases left between them. Germline loops: CDR1 MGHDK, CDR2 SYGVNS. The CDR3 loop is CASSDSRRPNSNQPQHF. The CDR3 region has the DNA TGTGCCAGCAGTGATTCACGCAGACCAAATAGCAATCAGCCCCAGCATTTT.

The rearrangement links TRBV5-1 to TRBJ1-5; 11 nucleotides agree with TRBD1. The germline gives CDR1 SGHRS, CDR2 YFSETQ. V gave up 4 bases and J gave up 7 bases; unmatched junction bases: 4. This CDR3 has 14 residues. Here the CDR3 reads CASSLGTGGQPQHF. CDR3 in DNA: TGCGCCAGCAGCCTCGGGACAGGGGGACAGCCCCAGCATTTT.

The V call is TRBV2, the J call TRBJ2-3; D might be TRBD1 (5 bases). The CDR3 loop spans 17 amino acids. Germline assignment: CDR1 SNHLY and CDR2 FYNNEI. The V and J ends lost 6 bases and 2 bases respectively, with 21 bases between them. The CDR3 spells CASSVPQKGWNTDTQYF. CDR3 DNA: TGTGCCAGCAGCGTACCCCAAAAGGGGTGGAACACAGATACGCAGTATTTT.

This chain links TRBV7-3 with TRBJ2-1, with 10 bases aligning to TRBD2. The CDR3 spans 14 residues. Germline loops: CDR1 SGHTA, CDR2 FQGTGA. V was clipped by 3 bases and J by 10 bases; unmatched bases: 6. CDR3 amino acids: CASSFLAGVGEQFF. The CDR3 DNA reads as TGTGCCAGCAGCTTCCTAGCGGGAGTGGGGGAGCAGTTCTTC.

The chain is built from TRBV9 and TRBJ2-5; D is tentatively TRBD1 or TRBD2 (6 bases each). Germline CDR1 SGDLS, CDR2 YYNGEE. The CDR3 covers 15 residues. Between the trimmed V and J ends, which lost 5 bases and 0 bases, there was a span of 14 bases. CDR3 DNA: TGTGCCAGCAGTCTGGAGGGGGGATACCAAGAGACCCAGTACTTC. Translation: CASSLEGGYQETQYF.

V gene TRBV6-5 combines with J gene TRBJ2-1, with TRBD1 matching over 11 bases. With 6 bases clipped from V and 6 bases from J, the junction kept 7 bases outside the gene matches. Germline lookup yields CDR1 MNHEY and CDR2 SVGAGI. CDR3 length: 15 residues. For the CDR3, the DNA is TGTGCCAGCAGGGCCGGGACAGGGGGGGTCAATGAGCAGTTCTTC. It is translated as CASRAGTGGVNEQFF.

The rearrangement joins TRBV24-1 to TRBJ2-1, with D uncertain. The germline gives CDR1 KGHDR, CDR2 SFDVKD. The CDR3 is 14 residues long. Trimming shortened V by 4 bases and J by 6 bases, and 12 bases separated the two germline ends. The CDR3 DNA is TGTGCCACCAGTGACCCTGAAATTAGCAATGAGCAGTTCTTC. Amino acids: CATSDPEISNEQFF.

The chain is built from TRBV6-4 and TRBJ2-2; 15 bases map to TRBD2. The CDR3 sequence is 19 residues long. Germline trimming cut 4 bases from V and 7 bases from J; bases unmatched to any gene: 13. CDR1 MRHNA and CDR2 SNTAGT come from the germline V gene. The CDR3 region is CASSGTGTSGRKGFGELFF. In DNA form, the CDR3 reads TGTGCCAGCAGTGGGACCGGGACTAGCGGGAGGAAAGGCTTCGGGGAGCTGTTTTTT.

The genes are TRBV9 and TRBJ1-1; D is ambiguous. The CDR3 spans 16 residues. V was cut by 3 bases and J by 4 bases, with 19 bases left in between. Looked up from germline, CDR1 is SGDLS and CDR2 is YYNGEE. The CDR3 here is CASSANGRAISTEAFF. The CDR3 DNA sequence: TGTGCCAGCAGCGCAAATGGGCGGGCCATAAGCACTGAAGCTTTCTTT.

This clone was detected only once. The chain couples TRBV12-3 or TRBV12-4 to TRBJ2-7; D is uncertain. The CDR3 contains 13 residues. V lost 4 bases and J lost 4, with 11 bases in between. CDR3 protein: CASSSGLHYEQYF. The CDR3 coding sequence is TGTGCCAGCAGTTCTGGGTTGCATTACGAGCAGTACTTC.

This chain connects TRBV27 to TRBJ2-7, with a tentative D call TRBD2 (6 bases). The CDR3 consists of 17 residues. Germline V CDR1 and CDR2: MNHEY, SMNVEV (reference sequence). With 5 bases removed from V and 0 bases from J, the gap between germline ends came to 20 bases. In DNA, the CDR3 is TGTGCCAGCAGTCTACTACCGGGCGGGGTAGGCTCCTACGAGCAGTACTTC. Translation: CASSLLPGGVGSYEQYF.

V is TRBV3-1 (or the pseudogene TRBV3-2) and J is TRBJ1-3; D not certain. Trimming took 1 base from V and 1 from J, leaving 8 bases between them. The germline CDR1 and CDR2 sequences are LGHDT and YNNKEL (reference sequence). The CDR3 is 15 amino acids. Here the CDR3 DNA reads TGTGCCAGCAGCCAAGGAAGGGTTTCTGGAAACACCATATATTTT. Amino acid sequence: CASSQGRVSGNTIYF.

This sequence joins TRBV6-5 and TRBJ1-4; D is undetermined. CDR1 MNHEY and CDR2 SVGAGI come from the germline V gene. V was clipped by 5 bases and J by 4 bases, with 14 bases between them. The CDR3 totals 15 residues. The CDR3 coding sequence is TGTGCCAGCAGTCGCGGGAGGGCCCGTAATGAAAAACTGTTTTTT. Protein product: CASSRGRARNEKLFF.